The next 21 T cell receptor beta chains were all read from a single sample in a study of OX40 agonist ivuxolimab in advanced cancers. Repertoires were generated with immunoSEQ multiplex PCR, while TCRdb's copy carries only in-frame clones and drops some. The table shows about 76,000 clones, with around 90% occurring only once. This sample comprised CD4+ or CD8+ T cells sorted from blood, obtained in a trial of the OX40 agonist ivuxolimab. The receptors shown here come from an adult with an advanced solid tumor such as melanoma, head and neck, liver or kidney cancer.

V and J are TRBV10-3 and TRBJ2-2; 9 bases agree with TRBD2. Germline assignment: CDR1 ENHRY and CDR2 SYGVKD. The length of the CDR3 is 17 residues. V lost 6 bases and J lost 4; bases outside the gene matches: 12. In DNA, the CDR3 is TGTGCCATCAGACCTGGTGTAGGGACTAGCTCCACCGGGGAGCTGTTTTTT. Its translation: CAIRPGVGTSSTGELFF.

The CDR3 reads CASSKENSGSPHEQYF. In DNA form, the CDR3 reads TGTGCCAGCAGCAAAGAGAATAGCGGGAGTCCCCACGAGCAGTACTTC. The chain is built from TRBV21-1 and TRBJ2-7; the table gives TRBD2 as D, unverified against the DNA. TRBV21-1 counts as a pseudogene. The CDR3 length is 16 residues.

This clone occurred a few times. The chain carries TRBV7-9 and TRBJ2-5; 10 positions agree with TRBD2. V lost 5 bases and J lost 1; bases outside the gene matches: 7. CDR1 is SEHNR and CDR2 is FQNEAQ in the germline V gene (reference sequence). The CDR3 spans 16 residues. As DNA, the CDR3 is TGTGCCAGCAGCCTTCGACTAGCGGGTGGCCAAGAGACCCAGTACTTC. It yields the protein CASSLRLAGGQETQYF.

In its sample, this clone was seen once. The chain joins TRBV6-5 to TRBJ1-1; 9 nucleotides line up with TRBD1. V dropped 4 bases and J dropped 3; count of bases not matched to a gene: 6. Germline V CDR1 and CDR2: MNHEY, SVGAGI. The CDR3 totals 15 residues. The DNA for the CDR3 is TGTGCCAGCAGTTCGAGACAGGGGGTGGACACTGAAGCTTTCTTT. It encodes CASSSRQGVDTEAFF.

The chain is built from TRBV5-1 and TRBJ2-7; D remains ambiguous. Germline CDR1 is SGHRS and CDR2 is YFSETQ. The CDR3 has 13 residues. V dropped 2 bases and J dropped 1 base, with 7 bases sitting between them. The CDR3, as DNA: TGCGCCAGCAGCTTAAGAGAGTCCTACGAGCAGTACTTC. Protein: CASSLRESYEQYF.

The CDR3 loop is CASSQDNRNNSPLHF. As DNA, the CDR3 is TGCGCCAGCAGCCAAGACAATAGGAATAATTCACCCCTCCACTTT. V gene TRBV4-1 combines with J gene TRBJ1-6; D unclear. The V and J ends lost 0 bases and 5 bases respectively, with 8 bases between them. CDR3 length: 15 residues. Germline loops: CDR1 MGHRA, CDR2 YSYEKL.

The V call is TRBV7-8, the J call TRBJ2-7; tentative D call: TRBD2 (6 bases). The CDR3 consists of 14 residues. The V end was cut by 4 bases, the J end by 0 bases, with 10 bases between. Germline-derived CDR1 and CDR2 are SGHVS and FQNEAQ. The CDR3 here is CASSWRASSYEQYF. Written as DNA, the CDR3 is TGTGCCAGCAGCTGGAGGGCCAGCTCCTACGAGCAGTACTTC.

J is TRBJ1-4 and V is TRBV9, with 8 bases identical to TRBD1. Looked up from germline, CDR1 is SGDLS and CDR2 is YYNGEE. The V gene end was trimmed by 4 bases and the J gene end by 7 bases; junction bases not matched to a gene: 9. The CDR3 sequence is 15 residues long. The CDR3 protein is CASSPSTGAGEKLFF. The DNA of the CDR3 is TGTGCCAGCAGCCCCTCGACAGGGGCCGGTGAAAAACTGTTTTTT.

The genes are TRBV6-6 and TRBJ2-4; D gene uncertain. Trimming removed 2 bases at V and 0 bases at J, with 8 bases between. Germline V gene data show CDR1 as MNHNY and CDR2 as SVGAGI (reference sequence). The CDR3 has 15 amino acids. The CDR3, as DNA: TGTGCCAGCAGTTACCTGGGTGTAGCCAAAAACATTCAGTACTTC. Its protein product is CASSYLGVAKNIQYF.

This clone was seen only a few times. The J gene is TRBJ1-2, the V gene TRBV29-1; TRBD1 agrees at 7 bases. There are 14 residues in the CDR3. V shed 6 bases, J shed 7 bases, and the junction held 14 bases outside the gene matches. Germline CDR1 is SQVTM and CDR2 is ANQGSEA. The CDR3 region is CSVETGQMVRGYTF. CDR3 DNA sequence: TGCAGCGTCGAGACGGGACAGATGGTTCGTGGCTACACCTTC.

This sequence joins TRBV19 and TRBJ2-3, with a possible D match to TRBD2 (6 bases). Germline V gene data show CDR1 as LNHDA and CDR2 as SQIVND (reference sequence). V lost 2 bases to trimming and J lost 3 bases, with 21 bases between them. This CDR3 comprises 18 residues. As DNA, the CDR3 is TGTGCCAGTAGTATACTACCCCGAGGGAGGAGTTATACAGATACGCAGTATTTT. Amino acid sequence: CASSILPRGRSYTDTQYF. The whole variable domain, filled in from reference TRBV19 and TRBJ2-3, reads DGGITQSPKYLFRKEGQNVTLSCEQNLNHDAMYWYRQDPGQGLRLIYYSQIVNDFQKGDIAEGYSVSREKKESFPLTVTSAQKNPTAFYLCASSILPRGRSYTDTQYFGPGTRLTVL.

The genes are TRBV25-1 and TRBJ1-1; D unclear. The V end lost 6 bases, the J end lost 10 bases, and 12 bases lay between the germline ends. The V gene's germline CDR1 is MGHDK and CDR2 SYGVNS. The CDR3 sequence is 11 residues long. Here the CDR3 reads CASSDQVGAFF. The CDR3 DNA is TGTGCCAGCAGCGATCAGGTGGGAGCTTTCTTT.

This chain links TRBV11-1 with TRBJ1-3, with 8 nucleotides matching TRBD1. The length of the CDR3 is 14 residues. The germline V gene encodes CDR1 SGHAT and CDR2 FQDESV (reference sequence). With V trimmed by 5 bases and J by 8 bases, 8 bases remained unmatched. CDR3 protein: CASSLGQGTDTIYF. CDR3 nucleotide sequence: TGTGCCAGCAGCCTCGGACAGGGCACTGACACCATATATTTT. The variable domain in full, completed from reference TRBV11-1 and TRBJ1-3, reads EAEVAQSPRYKITEKSQAVAFWCDPISGHATLYWYRQILGQGPELLVQFQDESVVDDSQLPKDRFSAERLKGVDSTLKIQPAELGDSAMYLCASSLGQGTDTIYFGEGSWLTVV.

This chain uses TRBV11-2 with TRBJ1-2; 9 bases fit TRBD1. Per the germline V gene, CDR1 is SGHAT and CDR2 is FQNNGV. The CDR3 runs 15 residues. J gave up 8 bases and V 1 base, and 8 bases lay outside the gene matches. The CDR3 DNA follows: TGTGCCAGCAGCTTAGCCCCACAGGGGGCGGGAGGCTACACCTTC. Translating gives CASSLAPQGAGGYTF. Using reference TRBV11-2 and TRBJ1-2 for the parts outside the CDR3, the full variable domain is EAGVAQSPRYKIIEKRQSVAFWCNPISGHATLYWYQQILGQGPKLLIQFQNNGVVDDSQLPKDRFSAERLKGVDSTLKIQPAKLEDSAVYLCASSLAPQGAGGYTFGSGTRLTVV.

The CDR3 loop is CASSGLAGGPGTGELFF. In nucleotides, the CDR3 is TGCGCCAGCAGCGGACTAGCGGGAGGGCCGGGCACCGGGGAGCTGTTTTTT. This rearrangement joins TRBV5-1 to TRBJ2-2; 15 nucleotides agree with TRBD2. The CDR3 spans 17 residues. J was trimmed by 4 bases and V by 4 bases; bases with no gene match: 5. The germline V gene encodes CDR1 SGHRS and CDR2 YFSETQ.

This chain connects TRBV27 to TRBJ2-7; 14 nucleotides line up with TRBD2. Per germline, CDR1 MNHEY and CDR2 SMNVEV (reference sequence). This CDR3 has 14 amino acids. V shed 5 bases, J shed 6 bases, and the junction held 3 bases outside the gene matches. Here the CDR3 DNA reads TGTGCCAGCAGTCCGGGACTAGCGGGAGTCGAGCAGTACTTC. Residues: CASSPGLAGVEQYF.

The chain is built from TRBV5-8 and TRBJ2-1, with 8 positions matching TRBD2. The ends lost 0 bases at V and 3 bases at J; junction bases unmatched: 8. CDR1 and CDR2 (germline): SGHTS, YDEGEE. There are 17 residues in the CDR3. The CDR3 is CASSLALTSGYYNEQFF. Here the CDR3 DNA reads TGTGCCAGCAGCTTGGCCCTTACTAGCGGATACTACAATGAGCAGTTCTTC.

The chain links TRBV12-1 to TRBJ2-7. TRBV12-1 is an annotated pseudogene. The CDR3 loop spans 16 amino acids. CDR3 residues: CASSFRADGDSYEQYF. Written as DNA, the CDR3 is TGTGCCAGCAGCTTTCGCGCGGACGGCGACTCCTACGAGCAGTACTTC.

The V call is TRBV10-3, the J call TRBJ1-5; no definite D call. The germline V gene encodes CDR1 ENHRY and CDR2 SYGVKD. Trimming left V 5 bases short and J 7 bases short, with 15 bases between. This CDR3 region has 14 residues. CDR3 nucleotides: TGTGCCATCAGTTCCGCGGAGGGATGGCAGCCCCAGCATTTT. This codes for CAISSAEGWQPQHF.

The J gene is TRBJ1-3, the V gene TRBV6-6; 8 nucleotides match TRBD1. Germline values: CDR1 MNHNY, CDR2 SVGAGI (reference sequence). The CDR3 has 15 amino acids. V lost 5 bases and J lost 4; bases outside the gene matches: 7. In DNA form, the CDR3 reads TGTGCCAGCAGTAGCTTACGGGACAGGGGAAACACCATATATTTT. Protein: CASSSLRDRGNTIYF.

V gene TRBV30 combines with J gene TRBJ2-5; 8 bases map to TRBD1. V shed 1 base, J shed 1 base, and the junction held 5 bases outside the gene matches. The germline V gene has CDR1 GTSNPN and CDR2 SVGIG (reference sequence). This CDR3 has 15 residues. The CDR3 here is CAWSATGTGQETQYF. The CDR3 nucleotides are TGTGCCTGGAGTGCCACTGGGACAGGCCAAGAGACCCAGTACTTC. The full variable domain, completed using reference TRBV30 and TRBJ2-5, is SQTIHQWPATLVQPVGSPLSLECTVEGTSNPNLYWYRQAAGRGLQLLFYSVGIGQISSEVPQNLSASRPQDRQFILSSKKLLLSDSGFYLCAWSATGTGQETQYFGPGTRLLVL.